This T cell receptor (beta chain) was found in a study of blood T cell repertoires in COVID-19. Looking at the study overall: Sites across the United States, Italy and Spain contributed samples from acute and convalescent COVID-19. PBMCs, B-cell-depleted T cells, or T cells were the source of the cDNA or gDNA that made up the material.

Original analysis: Amplified reference gene primers provided the basis for estimating nucleated cell counts. Here immunoSEQ multiplex PCR was the method, and the copy in TCRdb shows in-frame clones only, minus some. V and J calls and clone size are copied from that table; D and trimming were computed from the DNA. The sample shows some 50,000 clones, roughly 70% of them seen only once. This CDR3 contains 17 residues. Germline V gives CDR1 LGHDT, CDR2 YNNKEL (reference sequence). The trim removed 5 bases at V and 2 bases at J, leaving 9 bases unmatched. The chain joins TRBV3-1 (or the pseudogene TRBV3-2) to TRBJ2-6; 7 bases align to TRBD2. The source material was peripheral blood. This TCR derives from a woman in her 70s with acute or convalescent COVID-19. CDR3 sequence reads: CASSNLMGGTGANVLTF. CDR3 coding DNA: TGTGCCAGCAGCAATCTTATGGGGGGGACTGGGGCCAACGTCCTGACTTTC.